This TCR beta chain was identified in a study of blood T cell repertoires in COVID-19. TCRdb keeps only in-frame clones here, not all; method: immunoSEQ multiplex PCR. The sample lists over 200,000 clones, approximately 91% occurring once. Germline-derived CDR1 and CDR2 are MGHDK and SYGVNS. The CDR3 covers 13 residues. Trimming left V 8 bases short and J 6 bases short, with 14 bases between. The count of this clone is one. V usage is TRBV25-1 and J usage is TRBJ1-3, with a weak D call TRBD1 (5 bases). This clonotype originated in a person aged 18-35 years with COVID-19, enrolled during active disease. Material for sequencing was peripheral blood. The CDR3 DNA reads as TGTGCCAGCCACGGGAGGGACCTAAACACCATATATTTT. Translation: CASHGRDLNTIYF.